This T cell receptor beta chain derives from a study of blood T cell repertoires in COVID-19. At the level of the study: T cells, B-cell-depleted T cells, or PBMCs supplied cDNA or gDNA.

Germline V gives CDR1 MDHEN, CDR2 SYDVKM. The CDR3 is 16 amino acids. V gave up 6 bases and J gave up 6 bases; unmatched junction bases: 14. TCRdb's copy holds only in-frame clones and misses some; the assay was immunoSEQ multiplex PCR. Among approximately 17,000 clones, about 91% were seen once, and the ten largest hold around 5%. The age range of participants was about 18 to 89 years, with residence in under 25 US areas. Cohorts were determined from participant-reported clinical history. Resolution of symptoms, clearance, or two negative PCRs was present in recovered Cohort 3 donors. The V and J genes are TRBV28 and TRBJ1-5; 7 bases agree with TRBD1. Sequencing was done on a sample of PBMCs or T cells enriched from blood (not recorded which). This clonotype was sampled from a woman in her 30s who had recovered from COVID-19. This CDR3 is CASSTPYRGALQPQHF. The CDR3 DNA is TGTGCCAGCAGCACACCCTACAGGGGTGCGCTTCAGCCCCAGCATTTT.